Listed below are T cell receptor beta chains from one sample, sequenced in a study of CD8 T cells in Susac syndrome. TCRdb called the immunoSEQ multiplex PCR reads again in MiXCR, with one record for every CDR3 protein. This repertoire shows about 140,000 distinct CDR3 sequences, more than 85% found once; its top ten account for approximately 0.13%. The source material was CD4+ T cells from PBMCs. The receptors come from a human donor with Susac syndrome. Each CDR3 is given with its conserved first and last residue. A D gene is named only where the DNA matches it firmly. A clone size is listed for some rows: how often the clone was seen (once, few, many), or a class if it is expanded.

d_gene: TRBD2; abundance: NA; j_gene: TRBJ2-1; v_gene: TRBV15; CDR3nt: TGTGCCACCAGTCCGTTAGCGGGGGGTTACAATGAGCAGTTCTTC; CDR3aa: CATSPLAGGYNEQFF
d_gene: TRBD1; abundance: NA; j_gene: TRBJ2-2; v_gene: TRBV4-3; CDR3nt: TGCGCCAGCAGCCAAGAGGGGACAGGGGATGTCGGCGGGGAGCTGTTTTTT; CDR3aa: CASSQEGTGDVGGELFF
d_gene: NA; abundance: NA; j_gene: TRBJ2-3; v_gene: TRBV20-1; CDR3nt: TGCATTTCACGGGCAGTAGGGGATACGCAGTATTTT; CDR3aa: CISRAVGDTQYF
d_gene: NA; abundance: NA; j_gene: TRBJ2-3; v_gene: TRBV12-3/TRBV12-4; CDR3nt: TGTGCCAGCAGACCCCCGGGGCCCCCCCCAGATACGCAGTATTTT; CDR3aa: CASRPPGPPPDTQYF
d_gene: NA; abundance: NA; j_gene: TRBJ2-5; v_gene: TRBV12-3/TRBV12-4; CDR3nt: TGTGCCAGCAGTCCCTGGACACGACAGACCCAGTACTTC; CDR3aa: CASSPWTRQTQYF
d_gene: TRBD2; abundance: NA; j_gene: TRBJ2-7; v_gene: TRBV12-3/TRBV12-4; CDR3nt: TGTGCCAGCAGTAGACTAGCGGGGGGAACCTACGAGCAGTACTTC; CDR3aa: CASSRLAGGTYEQYF
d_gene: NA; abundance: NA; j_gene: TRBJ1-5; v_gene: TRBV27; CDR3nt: TGTGCCAGCAGGGGCAGCCTGAATAGCAATCAGCCCCAGCATTTT; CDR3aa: CASRGSLNSNQPQHF
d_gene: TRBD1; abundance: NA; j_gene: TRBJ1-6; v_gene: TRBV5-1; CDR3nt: TGCGCCAGCAGCCCAGGACAGGGGGTGGGTTCACCCCTCCACTTT; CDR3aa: CASSPGQGVGSPLHF
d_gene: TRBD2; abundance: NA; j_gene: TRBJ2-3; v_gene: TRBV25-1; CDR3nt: TGTGCCAGCAGTGAATACGCGAGGGCTAGCGGGGAAACAGATACGCAGTATTTT; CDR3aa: CASSEYARASGETDTQYF
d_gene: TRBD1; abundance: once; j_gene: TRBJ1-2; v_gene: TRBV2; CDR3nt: TGTGCCAGCAGTGGGGACAGAAGAGGCTACACCTTC; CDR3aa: CASSGDRRGYTF
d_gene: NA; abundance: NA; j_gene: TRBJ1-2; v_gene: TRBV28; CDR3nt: TGTGGTGTGGGCTATGGCTACACCTTC; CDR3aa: CGVGYGYTF
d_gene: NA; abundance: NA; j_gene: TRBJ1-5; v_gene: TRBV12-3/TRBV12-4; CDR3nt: TGTGCCAGCGCCTTGCGGGTGAATCAGCCCCAGCATTTT; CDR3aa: CASALRVNQPQHF
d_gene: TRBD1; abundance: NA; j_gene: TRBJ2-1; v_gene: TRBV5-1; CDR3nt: TGCGCCAGCAGCTTGTGGACAGGGGGCAATGAGCAGTTCTTC; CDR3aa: CASSLWTGGNEQFF
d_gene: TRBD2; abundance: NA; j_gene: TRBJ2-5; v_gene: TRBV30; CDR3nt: TGTGCCTGGGAGCGGGGCCCCGGGGAGGCCCAGTACTTC; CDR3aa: CAWERGPGEAQYF
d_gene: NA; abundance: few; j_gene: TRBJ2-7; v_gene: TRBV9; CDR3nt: TGTGCCAGCAGAGACTCCTACGAGCAGTACTTC; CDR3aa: CASRDSYEQYF
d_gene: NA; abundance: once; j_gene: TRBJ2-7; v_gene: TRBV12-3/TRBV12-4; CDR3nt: TGTGCCAGCACCATGGGACGGAACGGCGAGCAGTACTTC; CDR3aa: CASTMGRNGEQYF
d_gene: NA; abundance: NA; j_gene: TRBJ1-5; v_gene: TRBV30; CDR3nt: TGTGCCTGGAGGGGAAGGGGGGCAAACAATCAGCCCCAGCATTTT; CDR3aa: CAWRGRGANNQPQHF
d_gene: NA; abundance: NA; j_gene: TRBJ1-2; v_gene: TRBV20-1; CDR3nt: TGCAGTGCTAGCATGGGGCGGCTTGGATATGGCTACACCTTC; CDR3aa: CSASMGRLGYGYTF
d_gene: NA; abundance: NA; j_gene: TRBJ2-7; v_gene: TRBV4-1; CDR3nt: TGCGCCAGCAGCCAAGTGGGAATTACGGACTCCTCCTACGAGCAGTACTTC; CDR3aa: CASSQVGITDSSYEQYF
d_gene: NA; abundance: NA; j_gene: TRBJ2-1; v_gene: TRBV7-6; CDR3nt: TGTGCCAGCAGCTTAGTTGACTCCAAGGGTGAGCAGTTCTTC; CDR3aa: CASSLVDSKGEQFF
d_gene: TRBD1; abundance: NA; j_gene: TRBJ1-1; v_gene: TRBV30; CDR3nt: TGTGCCTGGAGTCCAGGGGGCAGTTTCGGAGCTTTCTTT; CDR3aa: CAWSPGGSFGAFF
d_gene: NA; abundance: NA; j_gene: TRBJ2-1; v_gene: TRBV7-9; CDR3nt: TGTGCCAGCAGCCGCGACACAGAGCAGTTCTTC; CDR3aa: CASSRDTEQFF
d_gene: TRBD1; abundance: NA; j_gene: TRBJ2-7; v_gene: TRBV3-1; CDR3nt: TGTGCCAGCAGCCCTTGGGACAGGGGCTCCTACGAGCAGTACTTC; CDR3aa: CASSPWDRGSYEQYF
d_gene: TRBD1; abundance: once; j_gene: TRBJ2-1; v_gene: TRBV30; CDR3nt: TGTGCCTGGAGTGCCTACCGGGACAGGGGCACAACTGAGCAGTTCTTC; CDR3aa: CAWSAYRDRGTTEQFF
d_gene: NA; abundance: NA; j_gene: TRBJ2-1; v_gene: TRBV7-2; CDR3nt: TGTGCCAGTATTCGAACCCGAGGATCCTACAATGAGCAGTTCTTC; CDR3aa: CASIRTRGSYNEQFF
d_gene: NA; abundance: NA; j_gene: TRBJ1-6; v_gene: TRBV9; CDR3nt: TGTGCCAGCAGCGCGGGGACAATCGAGGCCCTCCACTTT; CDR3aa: CASSAGTIEALHF
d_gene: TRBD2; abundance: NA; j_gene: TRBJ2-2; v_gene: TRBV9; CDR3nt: TGTGCCAGCAGCGTAGCGGGGGGTCGATCCACCGGGGAGCTGTTTTTT; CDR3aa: CASSVAGGRSTGELFF
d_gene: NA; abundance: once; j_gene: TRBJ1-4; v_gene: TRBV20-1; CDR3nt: TGCAGTGCTAGACGGACTGTTAATGAAAAACTGTTTTTT; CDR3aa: CSARRTVNEKLFF
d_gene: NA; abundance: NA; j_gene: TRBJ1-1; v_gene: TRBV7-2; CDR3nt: TGTGCCAGCAGCCCCACTGCCGGGAACACTGAAGCTTTCTTT; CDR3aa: CASSPTAGNTEAFF
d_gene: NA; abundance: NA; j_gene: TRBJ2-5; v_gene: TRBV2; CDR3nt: TGTGCCAGCAGTCCCACTATAAGTATCGGCGAGACCCAGTACTTC; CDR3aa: CASSPTISIGETQYF
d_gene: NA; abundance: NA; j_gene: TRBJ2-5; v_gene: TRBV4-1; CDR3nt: TGCGCCAGCAGCCAAGAGGAGACGGTGAGCCAAGAGACCCAGTACTTC; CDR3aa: CASSQEETVSQETQYF
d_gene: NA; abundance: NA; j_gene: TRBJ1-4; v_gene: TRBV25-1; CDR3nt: TGTGCCAGCAGTCAAGCGGCTAATGAAAAACTGTTTTTT; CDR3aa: CASSQAANEKLFF
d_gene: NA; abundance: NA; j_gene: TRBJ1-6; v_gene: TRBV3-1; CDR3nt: TGTGCCAGCAGCCAAGCTCAGCGGTCAACCCTCCACTTT; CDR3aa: CASSQAQRSTLHF